This T cell receptor beta chain was profiled in a study of blood T cell repertoires in COVID-19. Study overall: COVID-19 samples, acute and convalescent, were from the United States, Italy and Spain. PBMCs, B-cell-depleted T cells, or T cells were the source of the cDNA or gDNA that made up the material.

V was clipped by 6 bases and J by 3 bases, with 6 bases between them. CDR3 length: 11 residues. TCRdb's copy holds only in-frame clones and misses some; the assay was immunoSEQ multiplex PCR. The sample contains roughly 250,000 clones, 81% of which appear only once. The sequencing input was peripheral blood. V usage is TRBV12-3 or TRBV12-4 and J usage is TRBJ2-7; D perhaps matches TRBD2 (5 bases). The TCR originated in a woman aged 55-70 years with active or convalescent COVID-19. The CDR3 protein is CASSRGYEQYF. DNA of the CDR3: TGTGCCAGCAGCCGGGGCTACGAGCAGTACTTC.